A single sample gave rise to the 10 T cell receptor beta chains below, sequenced in a study of T cells after yellow fever vaccination. TCRdb re-analysed the 5' RACE reads in MiXCR, keeping a single row per CDR3 protein. The table records around 400,000 distinct CDR3 sequences, around a tenth of them present only once. The starting material was PBMCs, obtained on the day of the first yellow fever vaccination. The receptors here all came from a man in his late teens or twenties who received the YFV17D yellow fever vaccine.

There are a few counts of this clonotype. This chain connects TRBV7-3 to TRBJ2-7, with unresolved D. V lost 5 bases, J lost 5 bases, and 16 bases lay in between. This CDR3 is 14 amino acids long. From germline, CDR1 is SGHTA and CDR2 FQGTGA. Written as DNA, the CDR3 is TGTGCCAGCAGCGGATCGGACGCCCTCCACGAGCAGTACGTC. It translates to CASSGSDALHEQYV.

The gene calls are TRBV5-6 and TRBJ2-1; D is ambiguous. The V and J ends lost 9 bases and 5 bases respectively, with 18 bases between them. This CDR3 spans 14 amino acids. The germline gives CDR1 SGHDT, CDR2 YYEEEE. CDR3 DNA sequence: TGTGCCATCGGCCCCGAGGTCCGGCACAATGAGCAGTTCTTC. Protein: CAIGPEVRHNEQFF.

This clonotype was picked up a small number of times. The chain carries TRBV4-1 and TRBJ2-5, with TRBD2 matching over 11 bases. The germline CDR1 and CDR2 sequences are MGHRA and YSYEKL. This CDR3 has 18 residues. V was clipped by 3 bases and J by 2 bases; unmatched bases: 11. Here the CDR3 reads CASSHWGTGTSGQETQYF. As DNA, the CDR3 is TGCGCCAGCAGCCATTGGGGAACCGGGACTAGCGGACAAGAGACCCAGTACTTC.

The sample holds a few counts of this clonotype. V is TRBV6-6 and J is TRBJ1-3, with D tentatively TRBD1 (6 bases). Germline-derived CDR1 and CDR2 are MNHNY and SVGAGI (reference sequence). Trimming removed 8 bases at V and 10 bases at J, with 12 bases between. CDR3 length equals 11 residues. The CDR3 DNA reads as TGTGCCAGCTCCGCAGGGGATACCATATATTTT. It is translated as CASSAGDTIYF.

This clonotype was recorded a few times. This chain joins TRBV18 and TRBJ2-7; 9 bases fit TRBD2. This CDR3 is 16 amino acids long. Trimming at V came to 5 bases and at J to 3 bases, leaving 11 bases not matched to a gene. Germline V gives CDR1 KGHSH, CDR2 LQKENI. The CDR3 DNA sequence: TGTGCCAGCTCAGCCCCTTTAGCGGGGGCGGGCTACGAGCAGTACTTC. Residues: CASSAPLAGAGYEQYF.

This clonotype was detected many times. The J gene is TRBJ2-1, the V gene TRBV5-1; perhaps TRBD2 as D (6 bases). Germline V gives CDR1 SGHRS, CDR2 YFSETQ. Trimming stripped 3 bases from V and 2 bases from J, with 12 bases between. This CDR3 is 15 amino acids long. This CDR3 reads CASSSTGGAYNEQFF. The DNA for the CDR3 is TGCGCCAGCAGCTCGACCGGGGGAGCCTACAATGAGCAGTTCTTC.

This clonotype was recorded a few times. The gene calls are TRBV12-3 or TRBV12-4 and TRBJ1-5, with 12 nucleotides matching TRBD1. V lost 5 bases to trimming and J lost 5 bases; unmatched junction nucleotides: 7. The CDR3 has 16 amino acids. CDR3 region: CASSARDRGLHQPQHF. In DNA form, the CDR3 reads TGTGCCAGCAGTGCCCGGGACAGGGGGCTCCATCAGCCCCAGCATTTT.

Many counts were recorded for this clonotype. CDR3 coding DNA: TGCAGCGTGGGGGACGGTAACTATGGCTACACCTTC. Translation gives CSVGDGNYGYTF. The chain couples TRBV29-1 to TRBJ1-2, with TRBD1 as a possible D gene (5 bases). V shed 6 bases and J shed 1 base, with 9 bases lying between them. Germline CDR1 and CDR2: SQVTM and ANQGSEA. The CDR3 spans 12 residues.

The table lists this clonotype with a few counts. V and J are TRBV12-3 or TRBV12-4 and TRBJ2-1; D is unclear. The CDR3 spans 13 residues. V was cut by 3 bases and J by 2 bases, with 5 bases left in between. CDR3 protein: CASSFLAYNEQFF. The CDR3 DNA follows: TGTGCCAGCAGTTTCCTAGCCTACAATGAGCAGTTCTTC.

V and J are TRBV5-1 and TRBJ2-1, with 7 positions matching TRBD1. CDR3 length equals 15 residues. Germline V gives CDR1 SGHRS, CDR2 YFSETQ. V lost 7 bases, J lost 4 bases, and 11 bases stayed unmatched. DNA of the CDR3: TGCGCCAGCTCGAGGGGGACAGACTTTTACAATGAGCAGTTCTTC. Protein sequence: CASSRGTDFYNEQFF. Complete variable domain (other parts from reference TRBV5-1 and TRBJ2-1): KAGVTQTPRYLIKTRGQQVTLSCSPISGHRSVSWYQQTPGQGLQFLFEYFSETQRNKGNFPGRFSGRQFSNSRSEMNVSTLELGDSALYLCASSRGTDFYNEQFFGPGTRLTVL.